Only a few counts were recorded for the clone carrying this TCR beta chain. The antigen remains unidentified. This specimen comes from a study of blood T cells in healthy people across ages. Study-wide findings and caveats: A roughly linear age-dependent decrease characterized TCR beta diversity per million T cells. Long-lived donors exceeded aged donors in naive CD4+ cells and diversity. The study regarded diversity estimates from one million T cells as underestimates.

V was shortened by 4 bases and J by 4 bases, with 17 bases between the two germline ends. This CDR3 is built from 16 residues. Germline CDR1 is MDHEN and CDR2 is SYDVKM. Alongside a J-beta primer mix, a sample-barcoded 5' primer served in a second PCR lasting about 7 to 12 cycles. In TCRdb, the 5' RACE reads were re-called with MiXCR into one record per CDR3 protein. The sample includes some 1.8 million distinct CDR3 sequences, about two fifths of them seen just once. This TCR was sampled from a human donor in good health. This chain links TRBV28 with TRBJ2-1, with a weak D call TRBD2 (5 bases). What was sequenced was blood. In DNA form, the CDR3 reads TGTGCCAGCAGTTCTGCCCTGCAGCGGTTTTACAATGAGCAGTTCTTC. Protein: CASSSALQRFYNEQFF.